This T cell receptor (beta chain) was retrieved from a study of blood T cell repertoires in COVID-19. V gave up 4 bases and J gave up 3 bases, with 13 bases separating them. This CDR3 has 14 residues. Germline CDR1 and CDR2: SGHAT and FQNNGV. Assay used: immunoSEQ multiplex PCR; TCRdb lists only in-frame clones, some missing. The repertoire has about 110,000 clones, about 90% of them found once; the top ten carry less than 1.5%. This sequence was found in a woman in her twenties or thirties with acute or convalescent COVID-19. This chain links TRBV11-2 with TRBJ2-7; TRBD2 might be the D (6 bases). The sequenced sample consisted of peripheral blood. The CDR3 sequence is CASSSRGGNYEQYF. DNA for the CDR3: TGTGCCAGCAGCTCTCGTGGAGGGAACTACGAGCAGTACTTC. The full variable domain, rest sourced from reference TRBV11-2 and TRBJ2-7, is EAGVAQSPRYKIIEKRQSVAFWCNPISGHATLYWYQQILGQGPKLLIQFQNNGVVDDSQLPKDRFSAERLKGVDSTLKIQPAKLEDSAVYLCASSSRGGNYEQYFGPGTRLTVT.